The 11 T cell receptor beta chains below were found in one sample sequenced in a study of shared clonotypes between healthy human individuals (dated by TCRdb to the early 2020s). Library preparation was by the immunoSEQ multiplex PCR assay. TCRdb stores this immuneACCESS table with in-frame sequences only. Part of the clones is absent; in the studies checked, under half of the shortfall reflects unresolved V genes, and no reason is known for the rest. This sample gives about 2.4 million clones in total; over 85% of them show up just once. The leading ten clones occupy 0.11% to 0.15% of the sample. The sequencing sample was made of naive CD4+ T cells sorted from blood. The cell subset or site label, as the study defines it: CD45RA+ positively selected. Source of these receptors: a man younger than 30 in good health.

Points on this clone: Other DNA sequences in the same sample also yield this CDR3. The chain employs TRBV6-5 and TRBJ1-1; no definite D call. There are 13 residues in the CDR3. Per the germline V gene, CDR1 is MNHEY and CDR2 is SVGAGI. V was pared by 5 bases and J by 4 bases, with 11 bases between. CDR3 in DNA: TGTGCCAGCAGTCGACCCGCGGGCACTGAAGCTTTCTTT. It specifies CASSRPAGTEAFF.

Notes on this clone: Different DNA sequences within this sample yield the same CDR3. The V call is TRBV7-9, the J call TRBJ2-3, with D unresolved. The germline V gene encodes CDR1 SEHNR and CDR2 FQNEAQ (reference sequence). V was trimmed by 1 base and J by 2 bases, leaving 4 bases between them. The CDR3 spans 13 residues. The CDR3 coding sequence is TGTGCCAGCAGCTTAGGTACCACAGATACGCAGTATTTT. It codes for CASSLGTTDTQYF. Supplemented by reference TRBV7-9 and TRBJ2-3, the full variable domain reads DTGVSQNPRHKITKRGQNVTFRCDPISEHNRLYWYRQTLGQGPEFLTYFQNEAQLEKSRLLSDRFSAERPKGSFSTLEIQRTEQGDSAMYLCASSLGTTDTQYFGPGTRLTVL.

This chain joins TRBV6-1 and TRBJ2-5; 8 nucleotides align to TRBD2. Looked up from germline, CDR1 is MNHNS and CDR2 is SASEGT. This CDR3 has 14 amino acids. V trimming: 2 bases; J trimming: 4 bases; junction bases outside the gene matches: 3. CDR3 residues: CASSERSGGETQYF. DNA for the CDR3: TGTGCCAGCAGTGAAAGGAGCGGGGGAGAGACCCAGTACTTC.

This clone is a singleton in its sample. The V call is TRBV9, the J call TRBJ2-5; TRBD2 might be the D (6 bases). V was clipped by 0 bases and J by 5 bases, with 14 bases between them. The CDR3 spans 15 residues. From germline, CDR1 is SGDLS and CDR2 YYNGEE. The CDR3, as DNA: TGTGCCAGCAGCGTAGGCGGGGTCCCCTCGGAGACCCAGTACTTC. The encoded protein is CASSVGGVPSETQYF.

This rearrangement joins TRBV5-1 to TRBJ2-3, with D hard to call. CDR3 length: 15 residues. Germline V lookup: CDR1 SGHRS, CDR2 YFSETQ. V was pared by 4 bases and J by 1 base, with 13 bases between. The CDR3 nucleotides read TGCGCCAGCAGCACGTTCGGGTCGGGCACAGATACGCAGTATTTT. Encoded protein: CASSTFGSGTDTQYF.

This chain connects TRBV4-1 to TRBJ2-7; tentative D call: TRBD1 (6 bases). Trimming pared 3 bases from V and 4 bases from J, leaving 19 bases between. This CDR3 region has 16 residues. The germline V gene has CDR1 MGHRA and CDR2 YSYEKL. The CDR3 coding sequence is TGCGCCAGCAGCCAGCTCACAGGGATTTTCGGATACGAGCAGTACTTC. Encoded protein: CASSQLTGIFGYEQYF.

The J gene is TRBJ2-3, the V gene TRBV5-4; D might be TRBD2 (6 bases). V lost 2 bases and J lost 6, with 13 bases in between. CDR3 length: 14 residues. Looked up from germline, CDR1 is SGHNT and CDR2 is YYREEE (reference sequence). This CDR3 reads CASSFGGVMDTQYF. The CDR3 DNA reads as TGTGCCAGCAGCTTTGGCGGGGTAATGGATACGCAGTATTTT.

In DNA, the CDR3 is TGTGCCAGCAGTGAGGGACATAGCTTAAAACTGTTTTTT. Its translation: CASSEGHSLKLFF. The chain couples TRBV6-5 to TRBJ1-4; D is perhaps TRBD1 (6 bases). V lost 5 bases to trimming and J lost 10 bases, with 14 bases between them. The germline V gene has CDR1 MNHEY and CDR2 SVGAGI. The CDR3 runs to 13 residues.

The CDR3 protein is CASRETQTYEQYF. The CDR3 DNA reads TGTGCCAGCAGGGAGACACAAACCTACGAGCAGTACTTC. V usage is TRBV6-6 and J usage is TRBJ2-5; D is ambiguous. The DNA end lines up better with TRBJ2-7; the J call may be wrong. CDR1 and CDR2 from the germline V gene are MNHNY and SVGAGI (reference sequence). The CDR3 has 13 amino acids.

The rearrangement joins TRBV11-2 to TRBJ2-7; possible D gene TRBD1, 5 bases. Deletions cut 4 bases from V and 7 bases from J, with 17 bases between. The CDR3 runs 14 residues. CDR1 is SGHAT, CDR2 FQNNGV, per germline. CDR3: CASSSADTIGEQYF. CDR3 in DNA: TGTGCCAGCAGCTCGGCGGACACTATCGGGGAGCAGTACTTC.

V usage is TRBV28 and J usage is TRBJ2-5; unclear D gene. The CDR3 runs to 16 residues. CDR1 is MDHEN and CDR2 is SYDVKM in the germline V gene. V was pared by 5 bases and J by 2 bases, with 18 bases between. The DNA for the CDR3 is TGTGCCAGCAGTGCCACCAAGCCGGCGGTACAAGAGACCCAGTACTTC. Its protein is CASSATKPAVQETQYF.